This entry describes one TCR beta chain. The sample originates from a study of blood T cell repertoires in COVID-19. Study-level information: There were acute and convalescent COVID-19 samples, and they came from the United States, Italy and Spain. The cDNA or gDNA used as material had been derived from T cells, B-cell-depleted T cells, or PBMCs.

Sequencing used immunoSEQ multiplex PCR; TCRdb keeps in-frame clones, though not all of them. The sample records fewer than 200,000 clones, more than 70% being singletons. This CDR3 is 14 amino acids long. Between the trimmed V and J ends, which lost 3 bases and 2 bases, there was a span of 10 bases. Germline-derived CDR1 and CDR2 are LNHDA and SQIVND (reference sequence). The rearrangement joins TRBV19 to TRBJ2-5, with D tentatively TRBD2 (5 bases). What was sequenced was peripheral blood. The clonotype originates from a woman aged 55-70 years with acute or convalescent COVID-19. This CDR3 is CASSIGLAQETQYF. DNA of the CDR3: TGTGCCAGTAGTATCGGACTGGCACAAGAGACCCAGTACTTC.